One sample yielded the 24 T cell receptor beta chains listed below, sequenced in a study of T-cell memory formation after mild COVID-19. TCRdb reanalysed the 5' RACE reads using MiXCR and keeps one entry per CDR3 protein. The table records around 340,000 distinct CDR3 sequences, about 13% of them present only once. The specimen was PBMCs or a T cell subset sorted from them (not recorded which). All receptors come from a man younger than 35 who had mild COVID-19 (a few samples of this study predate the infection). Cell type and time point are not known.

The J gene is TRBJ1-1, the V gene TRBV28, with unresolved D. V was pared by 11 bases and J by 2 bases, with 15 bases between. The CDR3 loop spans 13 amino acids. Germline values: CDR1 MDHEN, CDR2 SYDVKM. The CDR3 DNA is TGTGCCGCCTCGCGGAGCCAAAACACTGAAGCTTTCTTT. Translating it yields CAASRSQNTEAFF.

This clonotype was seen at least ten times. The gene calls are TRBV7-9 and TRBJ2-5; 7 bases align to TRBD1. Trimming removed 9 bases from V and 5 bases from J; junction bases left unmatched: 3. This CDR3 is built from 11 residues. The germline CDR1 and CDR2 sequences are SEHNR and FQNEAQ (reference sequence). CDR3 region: CASGTVETQYF. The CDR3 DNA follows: TGTGCCAGTGGGACAGTGGAGACCCAGTACTTC.

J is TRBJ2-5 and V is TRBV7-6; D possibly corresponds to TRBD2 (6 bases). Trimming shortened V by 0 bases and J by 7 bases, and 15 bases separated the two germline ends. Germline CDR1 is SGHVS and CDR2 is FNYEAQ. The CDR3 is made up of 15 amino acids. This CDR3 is CASSLAGDSPGTQYF. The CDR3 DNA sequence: TGTGCCAGCAGCTTAGCGGGGGACTCCCCTGGGACCCAGTACTTC.

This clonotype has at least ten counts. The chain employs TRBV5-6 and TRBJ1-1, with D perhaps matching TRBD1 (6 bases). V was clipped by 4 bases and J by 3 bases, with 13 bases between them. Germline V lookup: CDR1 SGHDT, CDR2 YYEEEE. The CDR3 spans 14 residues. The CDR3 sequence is CASSRRGPDTEAFF. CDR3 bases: TGTGCCAGCAGCCGCCGGGGGCCGGACACTGAAGCTTTCTTT. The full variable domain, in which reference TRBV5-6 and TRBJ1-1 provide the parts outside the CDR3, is DAGVTQSPTHLIKTRGQQVTLRCSPKSGHDTVSWYQQALGQGPQFIFQYYEEEERQRGNFPDRFSGHQFPNYSSELNVNALLLGDSALYLCASSRRGPDTEAFFGQGTRLTVV.

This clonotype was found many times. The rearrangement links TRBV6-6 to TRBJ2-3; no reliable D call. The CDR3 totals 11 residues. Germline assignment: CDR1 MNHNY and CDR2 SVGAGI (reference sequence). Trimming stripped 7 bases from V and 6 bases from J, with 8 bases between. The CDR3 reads CASTKLDTQYF. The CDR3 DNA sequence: TGTGCCAGCACTAAACTGGATACGCAGTATTTT.

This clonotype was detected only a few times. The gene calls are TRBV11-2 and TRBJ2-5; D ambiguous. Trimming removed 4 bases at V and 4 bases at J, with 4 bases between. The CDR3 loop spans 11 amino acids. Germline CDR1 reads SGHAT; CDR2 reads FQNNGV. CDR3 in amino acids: CASSSPETQYF. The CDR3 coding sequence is TGTGCCAGCAGCTCCCCAGAGACCCAGTACTTC.

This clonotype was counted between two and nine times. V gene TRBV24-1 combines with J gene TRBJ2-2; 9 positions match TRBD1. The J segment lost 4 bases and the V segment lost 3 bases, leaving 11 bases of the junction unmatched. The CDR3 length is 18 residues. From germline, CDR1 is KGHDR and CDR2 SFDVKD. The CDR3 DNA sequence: TGTGCCACCAGTGATCCCAGGGGAGGGACAGGGAGCACCGGGGAGCTGTTTTTT. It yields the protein CATSDPRGGTGSTGELFF.

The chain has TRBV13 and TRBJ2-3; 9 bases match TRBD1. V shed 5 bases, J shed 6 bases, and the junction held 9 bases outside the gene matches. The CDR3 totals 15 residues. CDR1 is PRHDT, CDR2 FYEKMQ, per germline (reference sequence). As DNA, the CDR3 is TGTGCCAGCAGCCCCGGACAGGGGAGGGAGGATACGCAGTATTTT. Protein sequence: CASSPGQGREDTQYF. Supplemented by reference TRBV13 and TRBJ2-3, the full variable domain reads AAGVIQSPRHLIKEKRETATLKCYPIPRHDTVYWYQQGPGQDPQFLISFYEKMQSDKGSIPDRFSAQQFSDYHSELNMSSLELGDSALYFCASSPGQGREDTQYFGPGTRLTVL.

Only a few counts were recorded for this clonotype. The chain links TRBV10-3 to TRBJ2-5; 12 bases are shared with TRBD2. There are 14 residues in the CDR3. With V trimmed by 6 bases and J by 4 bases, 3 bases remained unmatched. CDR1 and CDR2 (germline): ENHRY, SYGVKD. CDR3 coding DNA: TGTGCCATCAGCTCTAGCGGGGGGGTAGAGACCCAGTACTTC. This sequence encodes CAISSSGGVETQYF.

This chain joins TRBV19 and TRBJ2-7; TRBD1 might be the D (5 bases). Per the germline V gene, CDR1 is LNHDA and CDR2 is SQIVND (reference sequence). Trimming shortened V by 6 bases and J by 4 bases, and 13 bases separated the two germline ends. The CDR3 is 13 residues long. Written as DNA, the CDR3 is TGTGCCAGTAGCCCCTCCCAGGGATACGAGCAGTACGTC. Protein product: CASSPSQGYEQYV.

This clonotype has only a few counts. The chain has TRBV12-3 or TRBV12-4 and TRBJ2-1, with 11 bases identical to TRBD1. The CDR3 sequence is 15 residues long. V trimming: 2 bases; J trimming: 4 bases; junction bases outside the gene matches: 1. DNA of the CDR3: TGTGCCAGCAGTTTATGGGACAGGGGGTACAATGAGCAGTTCTTC. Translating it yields CASSLWDRGYNEQFF.

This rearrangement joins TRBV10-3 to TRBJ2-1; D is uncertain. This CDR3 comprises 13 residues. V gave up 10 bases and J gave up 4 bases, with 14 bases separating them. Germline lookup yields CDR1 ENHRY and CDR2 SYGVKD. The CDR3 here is CATLTPLYNEQFF. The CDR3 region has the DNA TGTGCCACGCTCACCCCACTATACAATGAGCAGTTCTTC.

The CDR3 DNA reads as TGTGCCAGCGCCTCGGACACCGCCTACGAGCAGTACGTC. Protein product: CASASDTAYEQYV. This chain links TRBV28 with TRBJ2-7; possibly TRBD1 for D (5 bases). The CDR3 is made up of 13 amino acids. The V gene's germline CDR1 is MDHEN and CDR2 SYDVKM. The V gene lost 8 bases and the J gene lost 2 bases, with 13 bases spanning the gap.

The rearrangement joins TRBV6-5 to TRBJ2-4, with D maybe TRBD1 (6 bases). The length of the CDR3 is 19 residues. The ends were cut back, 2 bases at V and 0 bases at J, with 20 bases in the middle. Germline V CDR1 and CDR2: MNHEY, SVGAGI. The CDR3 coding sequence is TGTGCCAGCAGTTACCACCCAGGGGAGTGGGAACTAGCCAAAAACATTCAGTACTTC. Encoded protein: CASSYHPGEWELAKNIQYF.

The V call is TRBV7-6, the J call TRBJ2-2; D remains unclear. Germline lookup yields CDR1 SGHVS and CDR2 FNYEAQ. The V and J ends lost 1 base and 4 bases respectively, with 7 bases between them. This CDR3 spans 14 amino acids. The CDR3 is CASSLDRTTGELFF. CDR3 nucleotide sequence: TGTGCCAGCAGCTTAGACAGAACCACCGGGGAGCTGTTTTTT.

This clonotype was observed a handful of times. CDR3 amino acids: CASTLLAGNESPLHF. CDR3 bases: TGTGCCAGCACCCTGCTGGCAGGGAACGAATCACCCCTCCACTTT. The V gene is TRBV12-3 or TRBV12-4, the J gene TRBJ1-6, with D possibly being TRBD1 (5 bases). V was trimmed by 7 bases and J by 10 bases, leaving 20 bases between them. The CDR3 length is 15 residues.

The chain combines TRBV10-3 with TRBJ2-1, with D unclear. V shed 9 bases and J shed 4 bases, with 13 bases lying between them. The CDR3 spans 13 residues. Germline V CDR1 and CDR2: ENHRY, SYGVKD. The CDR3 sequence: CAISTPEYNEQFF. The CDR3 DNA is TGTGCCATTAGTACCCCCGAATACAATGAGCAGTTCTTC.

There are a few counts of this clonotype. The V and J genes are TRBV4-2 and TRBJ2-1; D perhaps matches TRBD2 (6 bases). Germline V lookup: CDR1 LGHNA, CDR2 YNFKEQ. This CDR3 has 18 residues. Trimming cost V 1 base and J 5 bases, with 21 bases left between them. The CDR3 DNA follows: TGTGCCAGCAGCCAAGGTCGGCTAGCTCGGGGGTCCAACAATGAGCAGTTCTTC. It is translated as CASSQGRLARGSNNEQFF.

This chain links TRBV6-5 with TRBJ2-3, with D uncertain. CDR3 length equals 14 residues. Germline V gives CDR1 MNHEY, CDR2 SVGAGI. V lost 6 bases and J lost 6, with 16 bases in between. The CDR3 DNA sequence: TGTGCCAGCAGGGTGCGGATGATCGGCGATACGCAGTATTTT. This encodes CASRVRMIGDTQYF.

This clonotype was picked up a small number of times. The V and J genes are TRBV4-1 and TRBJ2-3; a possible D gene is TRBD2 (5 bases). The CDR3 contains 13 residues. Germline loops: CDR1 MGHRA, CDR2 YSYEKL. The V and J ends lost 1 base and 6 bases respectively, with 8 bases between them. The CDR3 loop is CASSQAQRDTQYF. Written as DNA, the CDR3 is TGCGCCAGCAGCCAAGCACAGCGGGATACGCAGTATTTT.

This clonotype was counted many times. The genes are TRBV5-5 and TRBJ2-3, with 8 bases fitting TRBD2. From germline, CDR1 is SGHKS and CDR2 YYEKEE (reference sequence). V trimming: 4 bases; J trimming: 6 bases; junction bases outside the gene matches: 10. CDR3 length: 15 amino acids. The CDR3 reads CASSPVSGGRDTQYF. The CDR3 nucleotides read TGTGCCAGCAGCCCTGTCTCGGGGGGGCGGGATACGCAGTATTTT. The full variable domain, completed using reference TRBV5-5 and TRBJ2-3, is DAGVTQSPTHLIKTRGQQVTLRCSPISGHKSVSWYQQVLGQGPQFIFQYYEKEERGRGNFPDRFSARQFPNYSSELNVNALLLGDSALYLCASSPVSGGRDTQYFGPGTRLTVL.

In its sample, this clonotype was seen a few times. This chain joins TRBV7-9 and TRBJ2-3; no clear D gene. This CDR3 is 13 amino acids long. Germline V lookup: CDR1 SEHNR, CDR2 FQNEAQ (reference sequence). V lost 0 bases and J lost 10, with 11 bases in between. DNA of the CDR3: TGTGCCAGCAGCTTAGCTGTAGTTGGTGCGCAGTATTTT. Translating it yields CASSLAVVGAQYF.

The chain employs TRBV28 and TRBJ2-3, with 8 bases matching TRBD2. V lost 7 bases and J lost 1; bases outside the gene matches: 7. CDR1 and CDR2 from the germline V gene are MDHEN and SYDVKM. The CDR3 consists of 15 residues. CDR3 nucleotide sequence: TGTGCCAGCAAAAAGACGGGGGGGGGCACAGATACGCAGTATTTT. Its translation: CASKKTGGGTDTQYF.

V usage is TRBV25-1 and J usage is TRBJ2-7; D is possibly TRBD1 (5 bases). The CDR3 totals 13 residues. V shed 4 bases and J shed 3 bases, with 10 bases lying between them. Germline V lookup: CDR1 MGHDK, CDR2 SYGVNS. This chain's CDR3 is CASSGMGLYEQYF. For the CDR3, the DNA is TGTGCCAGCAGTGGAATGGGGCTCTACGAGCAGTACTTC.